The 5 T cell receptor beta chains given below trace back to one sample, sequenced in a study of blood T cell repertoires in COVID-19 (TCRdb year 2020). The library was prepared using the immunoSEQ multiplex PCR assay. TCRdb obtained this table from immuneACCESS and retained in-frame rearrangements with V and J assigned. These tables miss some clones; where compared with another copy, unresolved V genes account for less than half of the shortfall, and the remainder is unexplained. This sample comprises some 97,000 clones, 88% of them detected only once. The ten largest clones add up to 6.5% of the sample. Material for sequencing was peripheral blood. These receptors all come from a woman in her sixties with acute or convalescent COVID-19.

The V call is TRBV19, the J call TRBJ2-4; 7 bases align to TRBD2. Germline V gene data show CDR1 as LNHDA and CDR2 as SQIVND (reference sequence). CDR3 length: 13 amino acids. The V gene end was trimmed by 5 bases and the J gene end by 10 bases; junction bases not matched to a gene: 8. CDR3: CASSPQAGPIQYF. The CDR3 DNA reads as TGTGCCAGTAGTCCGCAAGCGGGGCCTATTCAGTACTTC. The complete variable domain, with remaining parts taken from reference TRBV19 and TRBJ2-4, reads DGGITQSPKYLFRKEGQNVTLSCEQNLNHDAMYWYRQDPGQGLRLIYYSQIVNDFQKGDIAEGYSVSREKKESFPLTVTSAQKNPTAFYLCASSPQAGPIQYFGAGTRLSVL.

The genes are TRBV5-1 and TRBJ1-5; D gene ambiguous. Per the germline V gene, CDR1 is SGHRS and CDR2 is YFSETQ. Trimming pared 0 bases from V and 0 bases from J, leaving 7 bases between. The CDR3 has 15 amino acids. Written as DNA, the CDR3 is TGCGCCAGCAGCTTGGACCCCTATAGCAATCAGCCCCAGCATTTT. Encoded protein: CASSLDPYSNQPQHF.

This sequence joins TRBV6-1 and TRBJ1-1, with TRBD1 identical over 7 bases. Germline CDR1 MNHNS, CDR2 SASEGT. Germline trimming cut 4 bases from V and 0 bases from J; bases unmatched to any gene: 8. The CDR3 runs to 16 residues. In nucleotides, the CDR3 is TGTGCCAGCAGTGGAACCCCGGGACAGATGAACACTGAAGCTTTCTTT. Amino acid sequence: CASSGTPGQMNTEAFF.

The V and J genes are TRBV28 and TRBJ2-5; TRBD1 matches at 7 bases. The V segment lost 2 bases and the J segment 3 bases; nucleotides outside the gene matches: 0. CDR3 size: 13 residues. Germline V lookup: CDR1 MDHEN, CDR2 SYDVKM. The CDR3 protein is CASSLGTEETQYF. The DNA for the CDR3 is TGTGCCAGCAGTTTAGGGACAGAAGAGACCCAGTACTTC.

This sequence joins TRBV28 and TRBJ2-1, with D possibly TRBD2 on 5 matching bases. CDR1 MDHEN and CDR2 SYDVKM come from the germline V gene. V lost 8 bases and J lost 2, with 19 bases in between. CDR3 length: 16 residues. The CDR3 loop is CASGTRRTAAYNEQFF. The CDR3, as DNA: TGTGCCAGCGGTACTCGACGGACTGCCGCCTACAATGAGCAGTTCTTC.